This TCR beta chain was captured in a study of T cells in Graves' hyperthyroidism and ophthalmopathy. TCR beta CDR3 region amplification was performed from RNA transcripts. Researchers ran a first-round RT-PCR on the TCR CDR3 using the HTBI primer set. TCRdb reanalysed the multiplex PCR reads using MiXCR and keeps one entry per CDR3 protein. The table lists 300,000 to 400,000 distinct CDR3 sequences, approximately 14% of them singletons. V was pared by 5 bases and J by 10 bases, with 14 bases between. CDR3 length: 12 amino acids. Germline CDR1 reads PRHDT; CDR2 reads FYEKMQ (reference sequence). Sample: blood. This chain links TRBV13 with TRBJ1-2, with unresolved D. The receptor comes from a woman aged 60-75 years with Graves' hyperthyroidism. This CDR3 is CASSPYPRLYTF. Written as DNA, the CDR3 is TGTGCCAGCAGCCCTTACCCCCGTCTCTACACCTTC.